The next 2 T cell receptor beta chains were all read from a single sample in a study of shared clonotypes between healthy human individuals (dated by TCRdb to about 2020). The library was built by means of the immunoSEQ multiplex PCR assay. Imported from immuneACCESS, the table was reduced by TCRdb to in-frame sequences with V and J called. These copies leave out some clones; in studies compared against another copy, an unresolved V gene accounts for under half, and the cause of the remainder is not known. The sample contains a few million clones, around nine tenths of them found a single time. Roughly 0.15% of the sample goes to the ten largest clones. The sample taken for sequencing was naive CD4+ T cells sorted from blood. Explained via the paper, the cell subset or site label denotes: CD45RA+ positively selected. These receptors all come from a man younger than 35 in good health.

The chain combines TRBV18 with TRBJ2-7, with 11 nucleotides matching TRBD2. The CDR3 loop spans 15 amino acids. CDR1 is KGHSH, CDR2 LQKENI, per germline. The ends lost 5 bases at V and 4 bases at J; junction bases unmatched: 7. CDR3 sequence: CASSFASGGKYEQYF. The CDR3 nucleotides read TGTGCCAGCTCATTCGCTAGCGGGGGGAAGTACGAGCAGTACTTC.

J is TRBJ2-2 and V is TRBV5-1; TRBD2 matches at 8 bases. Germline-derived CDR1 and CDR2 are SGHRS and YFSETQ. V trimming: 4 bases; J trimming: 3 bases; junction bases outside the gene matches: 5. The CDR3 extends over 15 amino acids. The CDR3 loop reads CASSQRGPDTGELFF. The CDR3 nucleotides read TGCGCCAGCAGCCAGCGGGGGCCCGACACCGGGGAGCTGTTTTTT.